Following are 27 T cell receptor beta chains from one sample sequenced in a study of siplizumab effects on memory and regulatory T cells. Sequencing used immunoSEQ multiplex PCR; TCRdb keeps in-frame clones, though not all of them. Of nearly 95,000 clones listed, 94% were seen once; the top ten hold 0.3%. Sequenced: non-Treg CD4+ T cells sorted from blood. The origin of the receptors is a human donor in good health.

The chain employs TRBV19 and TRBJ2-3, with 10 positions matching TRBD1. V lost 6 bases and J lost 0; bases outside the gene matches: 6. This CDR3 comprises 16 residues. Germline assignment: CDR1 LNHDA and CDR2 SQIVND (reference sequence). CDR3 nucleotides: TGTGCCAGTAGCCCGACAGGGGGCGCGAGCACAGATACGCAGTATTTT. Translating gives CASSPTGGASTDTQYF.

This clone was counted once. This rearrangement joins TRBV18 to TRBJ2-3; D is perhaps TRBD1 (6 bases). CDR1 is KGHSH, CDR2 LQKENI, per germline. This CDR3 has 15 amino acids. V lost 4 bases to trimming and J lost 3 bases, with 14 bases between them. The CDR3 reads CASSLTGFGTDTQYF. The CDR3 DNA is TGTGCCAGCTCACTCACAGGGTTCGGAACAGATACGCAGTATTTT.

The V gene is TRBV7-2, the J gene TRBJ2-1; perhaps TRBD2 as D (6 bases). Per germline, CDR1 SGHTA and CDR2 FQGNSA. This CDR3 has 18 amino acids. V lost 7 bases and J 0 bases, leaving 22 bases between the germline ends. CDR3 coding DNA: TGTGCCAGCAACACCCGTGGAGGGCGATTAAGCTCCTACAATGAGCAGTTCTTC. The encoded protein is CASNTRGGRLSSYNEQFF.

The chain is built from TRBV19 and TRBJ2-1, with D hard to call. The length of the CDR3 is 13 residues. Germline V CDR1 and CDR2: LNHDA, SQIVND (reference sequence). V lost 0 bases to trimming and J lost 10 bases, with 10 bases between them. This chain's CDR3 is CASSIDWQAEQFF. DNA for the CDR3: TGTGCCAGTAGTATAGATTGGCAGGCGGAGCAGTTCTTC. The complete variable domain, with remaining parts taken from reference TRBV19 and TRBJ2-1, reads DGGITQSPKYLFRKEGQNVTLSCEQNLNHDAMYWYRQDPGQGLRLIYYSQIVNDFQKGDIAEGYSVSREKKESFPLTVTSAQKNPTAFYLCASSIDWQAEQFFGPGTRLTVL.

This sequence joins TRBV2 and TRBJ2-1; D ambiguous. From germline, CDR1 is SNHLY and CDR2 FYNNEI. V lost 7 bases to trimming and J lost 3 bases, with 4 bases between them. The CDR3 loop spans 11 amino acids. The CDR3, as DNA: TGTGCCAGCACCTACTACAATGAGCAGTTCTTC. It specifies CASTYYNEQFF.

The rearrangement links TRBV10-1 to TRBJ2-1; TRBD2 matches at 8 bases. The CDR3 is 13 residues long. After removal of 7 bases from V and 7 bases from J, the junction contained 6 bases not matched to a gene. The germline V gene has CDR1 WNHNN and CDR2 SYGVQD (reference sequence). The CDR3: CASTGGARNEQFF. The CDR3 DNA follows: TGCGCCAGCACCGGGGGGGCCCGTAATGAGCAGTTCTTC.

The chain has TRBV10-3 and TRBJ2-2; 10 positions agree with TRBD2. This CDR3 is 17 amino acids long. After removal of 5 bases from V and 5 bases from J, the junction contained 11 bases not matched to a gene. Germline lookup yields CDR1 ENHRY and CDR2 SYGVKD. In nucleotides, the CDR3 is TGTGCCATCAGTCCCGTCCTAGCGGGAGTACAGACCGGGGAGCTGTTTTTT. This translates into CAISPVLAGVQTGELFF.

This clone appeared a single time. The rearrangement links TRBV19 to TRBJ1-5; the D gene is possibly TRBD1 (5 bases). CDR1 is LNHDA, CDR2 SQIVND, per germline (reference sequence). Trimming removed 6 bases from V and 0 bases from J, with 12 bases in between. CDR3 length equals 15 residues. The CDR3 DNA reads TGTGCCAGTAGCGTCGGGGGGTATAGCAATCAGCCCCAGCATTTT. Translating gives CASSVGGYSNQPQHF.

The V call is TRBV7-9, the J call TRBJ2-2; D is unclear. Trimming pared 5 bases from V and 10 bases from J, leaving 17 bases between. Germline V gene data show CDR1 as SEHNR and CDR2 as FQNEAQ (reference sequence). The CDR3 covers 14 residues. The CDR3 region is CASSPISRLTELFF. DNA of the CDR3: TGTGCCAGCAGCCCGATATCGAGACTCACGGAGCTGTTTTTT.

This rearrangement joins TRBV18 to TRBJ2-5, with D possibly matching TRBD2 (6 bases). The length of the CDR3 is 16 residues. Per germline, CDR1 KGHSH and CDR2 LQKENI. Deletions cut 3 bases from V and 1 base from J, with 15 bases between. In nucleotides, the CDR3 is TGTGCCAGCTCACCTGTACTAGCTGAGATCCAAGAGACCCAGTACTTC. This gives the protein CASSPVLAEIQETQYF.

The chain uses TRBV19 and TRBJ1-4; D not certain. Germline V CDR1 and CDR2: LNHDA, SQIVND (reference sequence). This CDR3 is built from 14 residues. The V and J ends lost 3 bases and 4 bases respectively, with 9 bases between them. CDR3 region: CASSIGQLNEKLFF. In DNA, the CDR3 is TGTGCCAGTAGTATTGGTCAGCTTAATGAAAAACTGTTTTTT.

V usage is TRBV19 and J usage is TRBJ2-7, with D maybe TRBD2 (7 bases). The CDR3 length is 15 residues. CDR1 and CDR2 from the germline V gene are LNHDA and SQIVND (reference sequence). V was shortened by 6 bases and J by 7 bases, with 22 bases between the two germline ends. The CDR3 DNA sequence: TGTGCCAGTAGCTCCGAGGGGGGGAGCTCGGTAGAGCAGTACTTC. Residues: CASSSEGGSSVEQYF.

The chain couples TRBV18 to TRBJ2-2, with D perhaps matching TRBD1 (6 bases). Germline V lookup: CDR1 KGHSH, CDR2 LQKENI. The CDR3 is 12 amino acids. Trimming removed 3 bases at V and 14 bases at J, with 13 bases between. This CDR3 reads CASSPGAVGLFF. The CDR3 coding sequence is TGTGCCAGCTCACCGGGGGCGGTCGGACTGTTTTTT.

The chain combines TRBV27 with TRBJ2-7; possible D gene TRBD1, 6 bases. The CDR3 length is 15 residues. The germline CDR1 and CDR2 sequences are MNHEY and SMNVEV (reference sequence). V was clipped by 8 bases and J by 2 bases, with 19 bases between them. The CDR3 nucleotides read TGTGCCAGCCAGAACGAGGCAGGGGCGCCCTACGAGCAGTACTTC. Residues: CASQNEAGAPYEQYF.

The chain recombines TRBV5-6 with TRBJ2-1, with D unclear. This CDR3 region has 16 residues. Looked up from germline, CDR1 is SGHDT and CDR2 is YYEEEE. Trimming took 2 bases from V and 0 from J, leaving 12 bases between them. The CDR3 sequence is CASSFSRHTSYNEQFF. The CDR3 coding sequence is TGTGCCAGCAGCTTCTCACGGCACACCTCCTACAATGAGCAGTTCTTC. Full variable domain (missing parts from reference TRBV5-6 and TRBJ2-1): DAGVTQSPTHLIKTRGQQVTLRCSPKSGHDTVSWYQQALGQGPQFIFQYYEEEERQRGNFPDRFSGHQFPNYSSELNVNALLLGDSALYLCASSFSRHTSYNEQFFGPGTRLTVL.

V is TRBV6-6 and J is TRBJ2-2; 14 nucleotides match TRBD2. The CDR3 sequence is 16 residues long. Germline CDR1 and CDR2: MNHNY and SVGAGI (reference sequence). V lost 7 bases and J lost 8; bases outside the gene matches: 9. CDR3 residues: CASKKPGLAGAGELFF. CDR3 nucleotides: TGTGCCAGCAAAAAACCGGGACTAGCGGGAGCGGGGGAGCTGTTTTTT.

This chain joins TRBV5-1 and TRBJ2-5; TRBD1 matches at 8 bases. The DNA end lines up better with TRBJ2-7; the J call may be wrong. CDR1 is SGHRS and CDR2 is YFSETQ in the germline V gene. This CDR3 contains 15 residues. The CDR3 protein is CASSLETGVSYEQYF. CDR3 DNA: TGCGCCAGCAGCCTTGAGACAGGGGTGTCCTACGAGCAGTACTTC.

The chain combines TRBV25-1 with TRBJ2-2, with D possibly TRBD1 on 7 matching bases. V dropped 2 bases and J dropped 4 bases, with 8 bases sitting between them. CDR3 length equals 14 residues. Germline CDR1 and CDR2: MGHDK and SYGVNS. CDR3: CASSEQGGTGELFF. CDR3 coding DNA: TGTGCCAGCAGTGAACAGGGGGGCACCGGGGAGCTGTTTTTT.

CDR3 protein: CASNPGRVNEKLFF. The CDR3 DNA is TGTGCCAGCAACCCGGGACGCGTTAATGAAAAACTGTTTTTT. J is TRBJ1-4 and V is TRBV2; weak D call: TRBD1 (5 bases). Germline-derived CDR1 and CDR2 are SNHLY and FYNNEI. Trimming took off 7 bases at V and 4 bases at J, with 13 bases between the two ends. The CDR3 sequence is 14 residues long. Full variable domain (rest looked up from reference TRBV2 and TRBJ1-4): EPEVTQTPSHQVTQMGQEVILRCVPISNHLYFYWYRQILGQKVEFLVSFYNNEISEKSEIFDDQFSVERPDGSNFTLKIRSTKLEDSAMYFCASNPGRVNEKLFFGSGTQLSVL.

The CDR3 DNA follows: TGTGCCAGCAGCCAAGTACCCCTATCGGGCGAGCAGTACTTC. Translating it yields CASSQVPLSGEQYF. The V gene is TRBV14, the J gene TRBJ2-7; D unresolved. From germline, CDR1 is SGHDN and CDR2 FVKESK. V dropped 1 base and J dropped 6 bases, with 13 bases sitting between them. The CDR3 covers 14 residues.

The chain employs TRBV7-9 and TRBJ2-3, with D tentatively TRBD1 (7 bases). There are 14 residues in the CDR3. Germline assignment: CDR1 SEHNR and CDR2 FQNEAQ (reference sequence). V was clipped by 1 base and J by 6 bases, with 11 bases between them. DNA of the CDR3: TGTGCCAGCAGCTTAGGACAGGGAGGCGATACGCAGTATTTT. Translation gives CASSLGQGGDTQYF.

This clone was recorded a few times. Written as DNA, the CDR3 is TGTGCCAGCTCGCGACAGGGGTTAGACTATGGCTACACCTTC. Translation: CASSRQGLDYGYTF. V and J are TRBV18 and TRBJ1-2, with 8 bases fitting TRBD1. Trimming at V came to 6 bases and at J to 3 bases, leaving 6 bases not matched to a gene. In germline, CDR1 is KGHSH, CDR2 LQKENI. CDR3 length: 14 residues.

The chain uses TRBV10-3 and TRBJ1-1, with a weak D call TRBD1 (6 bases). The V end lost 5 bases, the J end lost 4 bases, and 14 bases lay between the germline ends. Germline V gene lookup returns CDR1 ENHRY and CDR2 SYGVKD. The CDR3 is 14 amino acids. Here the CDR3 reads CAISSTGTSTEAFF. The CDR3 nucleotides are TGTGCCATCAGTTCAACAGGGACGTCCACTGAAGCTTTCTTT.

J is TRBJ1-5 and V is TRBV5-6, with a tentative D call TRBD1 (6 bases). CDR3 length equals 13 residues. Germline CDR1 SGHDT, CDR2 YYEEEE. The V end lost 4 bases, the J end lost 2 bases, and 7 bases lay between the germline ends. CDR3 nucleotides: TGTGCCAGCAGCGCAGGGGGCAATCAGCCCCAGCATTTT. Translation gives CASSAGGNQPQHF. Complete variable domain (other parts from reference TRBV5-6 and TRBJ1-5): DAGVTQSPTHLIKTRGQQVTLRCSPKSGHDTVSWYQQALGQGPQFIFQYYEEEERQRGNFPDRFSGHQFPNYSSELNVNALLLGDSALYLCASSAGGNQPQHFGDGTRLSIL.

V usage is TRBV27 and J usage is TRBJ1-2, with D perhaps TRBD1 (6 bases). Looked up from germline, CDR1 is MNHEY and CDR2 is SMNVEV (reference sequence). This CDR3 contains 13 residues. The germline V and J ends were trimmed by 6 bases and 2 bases, with 10 bases remaining between them. Here the CDR3 reads CASRRDTNYGYTF. CDR3 coding DNA: TGTGCCAGCAGACGGGACACCAACTATGGCTACACCTTC.

The V and J genes are TRBV7-9 and TRBJ1-6, with 9 bases identical to TRBD1. This CDR3 has 14 amino acids. Germline assignment: CDR1 SEHNR and CDR2 FQNEAQ (reference sequence). V was pared by 3 bases and J by 9 bases, with 3 bases of the junction left unmatched. The CDR3 is CASSLTGGGSPLHF. The CDR3 nucleotides are TGTGCCAGCAGCTTGACAGGGGGAGGTTCACCCCTCCACTTT.

CDR3 loop: CASSYRAGGYTF. Written as DNA, the CDR3 is TGTGCCAGCAGTTACAGGGCCGGCGGCTACACCTTC. The V and J genes are TRBV6-5 and TRBJ1-2; D unresolved. This CDR3 region has 12 residues. Germline V gives CDR1 MNHEY, CDR2 SVGAGI. V was trimmed by 2 bases and J by 8 bases, leaving 9 bases between them.